This TCR beta chain was sequenced in a study of cytomegalovirus exposure and HLA in healthy donors. Findings of the study overall: No immune exposure information besides CMV serostatus was available.

Comments on this clone: Its matching antigen is unknown.

PCR involved 60 Vbeta and 13 Jbeta primers. Method: immunoSEQ multiplex PCR; TCRdb's copy keeps in-frame clones and lacks some. The table records 30,000 to 40,000 clones, more than 65% of them present only once. The ends lost 6 bases at V and 1 base at J; junction bases unmatched: 5. The V gene's germline CDR1 is MNHEY and CDR2 SMNVEV (reference sequence). The CDR3 totals 14 residues. This TCR was sampled from a young woman in good health and CMV-seronegative. The specimen sequenced was PBMCs. The V call is TRBV27, the J call TRBJ1-1, with TRBD1 matching 7 bases. The CDR3 spells CASRDGTANTEAFF. CDR3 in DNA: TGTGCCAGCAGAGACGGGACAGCGAACACTGAAGCTTTCTTT.